The clone carrying this T cell receptor beta chain was picked up many times. No antigen is known for it. By 5'RACE template switching, TCR cDNA was produced, with a universal primer site and UMIs added in the process. TCRdb recomputed calls from the 5' RACE reads with MiXCR, one row per CDR3 protein. The table has fewer than 150,000 distinct CDR3 sequences, around 7.7% seen once. This entry is derived from a study of T cells after yellow fever vaccination. Across the study: Where fractions had low cell numbers, libraries were prepared from them with the SMART-Seq v4 Ultra Low Input RNA kit.

Trimming removed 4 bases at V and 2 bases at J, with 15 bases between. The CDR3 totals 15 residues. CDR1 is SGHAT, CDR2 FQNNGV, per germline. Study-wide findings and caveats: Subsequent to the booster, the majority of primary-vaccination clones reappeared (96% CD4, more than 70% CD8).

This sequence originates from a man younger than 45 who received the YFV17D yellow fever vaccine. This specimen consisted of CD4+ T cells sorted from PBMCs, obtained 5 days after the yellow fever booster vaccination. V gene TRBV11-2 combines with J gene TRBJ2-7; no clear D. CDR3 sequence reads: CASSSFSRSPYEQYF. CDR3 in DNA: TGTGCCAGCAGCTCATTCTCTAGGAGCCCCTACGAGCAGTACTTC.